This entry features one T cell receptor beta chain sequence. What it recognizes is unknown. These data are taken from a study of T cells in Graves' hyperthyroidism and ophthalmopathy. Broader study findings: Blood also carried most thyroid clonotypes expanded above 0.001. A median about 6.2 months before onset, the model predicted ophthalmopathy.

TCR beta CDR3 sequences were amplified from RNA transcripts. With the HTBI primer set, the TCR CDR3 went through a first round of RT-PCR. Via MiXCR, TCRdb re-called the multiplex PCR reads, giving one row per CDR3 protein. Of around 540,000 distinct CDR3 sequences in the sample, roughly 15% were seen once. Criteria for exclusion of patients were uncontrolled infection, other autoimmune disease, pregnancy or lactation. The authors obtained PBMCs from over 8 ml of fresh peripheral blood. This CDR3 has 14 residues. The V gene's germline CDR1 is KGHSH and CDR2 LQKENI. V was shortened by 0 bases and J by 5 bases, with 9 bases between the two germline ends.

The V and J genes are TRBV18 and TRBJ2-3; perhaps D is TRBD1 or TRBD2 (6 bases each). The clonotype was recovered from a woman in her 30s with Graves' ophthalmopathy. The sequencing sample was made of blood. This chain's CDR3 is CASSPPGGRDTQYF. The CDR3 DNA reads TGTGCCAGCTCACCACCAGGGGGGAGAGATACGCAGTATTTT.